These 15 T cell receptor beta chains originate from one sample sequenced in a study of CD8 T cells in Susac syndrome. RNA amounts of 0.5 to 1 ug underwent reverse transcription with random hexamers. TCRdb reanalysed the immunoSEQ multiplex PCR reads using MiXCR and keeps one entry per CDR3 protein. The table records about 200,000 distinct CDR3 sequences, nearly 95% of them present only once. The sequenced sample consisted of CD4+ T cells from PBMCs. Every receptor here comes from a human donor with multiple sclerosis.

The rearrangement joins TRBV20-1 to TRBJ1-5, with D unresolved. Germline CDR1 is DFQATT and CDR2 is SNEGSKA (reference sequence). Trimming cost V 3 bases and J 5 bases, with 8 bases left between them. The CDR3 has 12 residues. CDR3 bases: TGCAGTGCTAGCAACGTTGATCAGCCCCAGCATTTT. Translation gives CSASNVDQPQHF.

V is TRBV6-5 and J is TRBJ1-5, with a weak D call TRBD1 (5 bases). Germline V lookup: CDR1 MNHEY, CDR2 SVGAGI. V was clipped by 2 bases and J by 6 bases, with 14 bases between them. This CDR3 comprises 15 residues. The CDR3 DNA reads TGTGCCAGCAGTTACAGTCGACAGAGGGGTCAGCCCCAGCATTTT. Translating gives CASSYSRQRGQPQHF.

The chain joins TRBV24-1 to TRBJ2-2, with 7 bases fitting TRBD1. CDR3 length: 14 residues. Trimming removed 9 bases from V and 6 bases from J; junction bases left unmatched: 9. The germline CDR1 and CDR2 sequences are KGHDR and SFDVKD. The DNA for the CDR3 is TGTGCCACCCCCTACAGGGGCCACGCCGGGGAGCTGTTTTTT. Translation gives CATPYRGHAGELFF.

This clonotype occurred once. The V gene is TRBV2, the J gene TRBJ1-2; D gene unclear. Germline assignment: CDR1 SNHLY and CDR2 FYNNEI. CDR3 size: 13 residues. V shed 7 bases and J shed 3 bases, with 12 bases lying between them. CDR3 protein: CASTRTTDYGYTF. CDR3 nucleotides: TGTGCCAGCACCCGGACGACGGACTATGGCTACACCTTC.

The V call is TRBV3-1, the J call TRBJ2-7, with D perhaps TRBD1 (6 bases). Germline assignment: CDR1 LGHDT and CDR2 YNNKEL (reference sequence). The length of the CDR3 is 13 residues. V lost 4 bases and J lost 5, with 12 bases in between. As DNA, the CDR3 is TGTGCCAGCAGCCTCGGGACAACTCACGAGCAGTACTTC. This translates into CASSLGTTHEQYF.

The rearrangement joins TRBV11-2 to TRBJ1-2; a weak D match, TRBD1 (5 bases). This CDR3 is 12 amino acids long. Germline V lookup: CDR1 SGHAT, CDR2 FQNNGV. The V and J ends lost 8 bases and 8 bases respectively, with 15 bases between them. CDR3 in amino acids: CASRGAAAGYTF. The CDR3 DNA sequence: TGTGCCAGCCGCGGGGCAGCCGCGGGCTACACCTTC.

As DNA, the CDR3 is TGTGCCAGCAGTGAAGTCAACTACGAGCAGTACTTC. Its protein product is CASSEVNYEQYF. The chain carries TRBV25-1 and TRBJ2-7; D unclear. The CDR3 length is 12 residues. Germline values: CDR1 MGHDK, CDR2 SYGVNS. Trimming left V 2 bases short and J 3 bases short, with 5 bases between.

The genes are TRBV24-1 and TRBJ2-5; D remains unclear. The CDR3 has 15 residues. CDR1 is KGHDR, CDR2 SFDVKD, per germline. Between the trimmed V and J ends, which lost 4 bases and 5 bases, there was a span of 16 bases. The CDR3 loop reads CATSDRYLPGETQYF. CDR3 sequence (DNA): TGTGCCACCAGTGACCGATACCTTCCTGGGGAGACCCAGTACTTC.

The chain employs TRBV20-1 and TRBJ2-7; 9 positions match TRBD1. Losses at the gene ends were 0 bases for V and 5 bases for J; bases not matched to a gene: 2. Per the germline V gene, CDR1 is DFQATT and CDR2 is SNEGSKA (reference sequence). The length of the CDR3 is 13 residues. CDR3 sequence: CSARDNRGHEQYF. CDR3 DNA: TGCAGTGCTAGAGATAACAGGGGGCACGAGCAGTACTTC.

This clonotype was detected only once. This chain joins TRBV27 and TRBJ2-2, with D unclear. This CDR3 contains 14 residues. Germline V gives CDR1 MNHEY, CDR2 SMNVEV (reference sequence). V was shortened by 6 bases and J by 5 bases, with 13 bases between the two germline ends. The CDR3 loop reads CASRRSELTGELFF. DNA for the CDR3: TGTGCCAGCAGGCGGTCGGAGCTAACCGGGGAGCTGTTTTTT.

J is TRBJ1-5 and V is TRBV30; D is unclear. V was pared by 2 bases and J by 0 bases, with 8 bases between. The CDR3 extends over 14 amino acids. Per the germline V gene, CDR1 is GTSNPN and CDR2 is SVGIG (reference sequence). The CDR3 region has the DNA TGTGCCTGGAGTTCTGGGCATAGCAATCAGCCCCAGCATTTT. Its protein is CAWSSGHSNQPQHF. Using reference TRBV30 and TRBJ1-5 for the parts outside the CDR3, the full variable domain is SQTIHQWPATLVQPVGSPLSLECTVEGTSNPNLYWYRQAAGRGLQLLFYSVGIGQISSEVPQNLSASRPQDRQFILSSKKLLLSDSGFYLCAWSSGHSNQPQHFGDGTRLSIL.

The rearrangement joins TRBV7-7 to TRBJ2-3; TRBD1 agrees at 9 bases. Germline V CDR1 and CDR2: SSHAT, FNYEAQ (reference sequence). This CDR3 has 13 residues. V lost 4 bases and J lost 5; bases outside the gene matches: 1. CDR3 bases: TGTGCCAGCAGCTCGGACAGGGGAGATACGCAGTATTTT. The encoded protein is CASSSDRGDTQYF.

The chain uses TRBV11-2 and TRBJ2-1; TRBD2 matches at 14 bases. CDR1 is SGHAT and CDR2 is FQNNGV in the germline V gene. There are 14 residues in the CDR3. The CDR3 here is CASGLAGGRDEQFF. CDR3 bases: TGTGCTTCCGGACTAGCGGGGGGACGGGATGAGCAGTTCTTC.

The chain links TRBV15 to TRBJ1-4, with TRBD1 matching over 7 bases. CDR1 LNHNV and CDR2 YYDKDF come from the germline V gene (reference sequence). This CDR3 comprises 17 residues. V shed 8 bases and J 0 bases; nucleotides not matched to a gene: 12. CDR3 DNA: TGTGCCACCCGGGACAGAGGATGGATTGCAACTAATGAAAAACTGTTTTTT. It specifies CATRDRGWIATNEKLFF.

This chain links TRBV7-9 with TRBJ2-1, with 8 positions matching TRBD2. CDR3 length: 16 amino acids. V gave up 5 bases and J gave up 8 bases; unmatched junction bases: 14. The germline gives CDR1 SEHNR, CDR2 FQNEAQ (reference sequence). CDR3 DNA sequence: TGTGCCAGCAGCCCTTGGAGAGCGGGAGCTGGGTATGAGCAGTTCTTC. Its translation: CASSPWRAGAGYEQFF. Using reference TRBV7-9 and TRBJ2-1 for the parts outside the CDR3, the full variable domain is DTGVSQNPRHKITKRGQNVTFRCDPISEHNRLYWYRQTLGQGPEFLTYFQNEAQLEKSRLLSDRFSAERPKGSFSTLEIQRTEQGDSAMYLCASSPWRAGAGYEQFFGPGTRLTVL.